These T cell receptor beta chains were read from a single sample in a study of blood T cell repertoires in COVID-19. Assay used: immunoSEQ multiplex PCR; TCRdb lists only in-frame clones, some missing. Of about 120,000 clones detected, about four fifths appear once; the ten largest clones hold about 2.1%. The sample comprised peripheral blood. The receptors were gathered from a man between 65 and 85 years old with acute or convalescent COVID-19. Both conserved end residues are part of each CDR3. A D gene is named only where the DNA matches it firmly. Clone size is shown for a subset of rows, as once, few, many or a class of expanded clone.

v_gene,len,d_gene,j_gene,abundance,CDR3nt,CDR3aa
TRBV18,14,.,TRBJ1-4,.,TGTGCCAGCTCACAAGCCAGGGCGAGCGAAAAACTGTTTTTT,CASSQARASEKLFF
TRBV19,13,.,TRBJ2-7,once,TGTGCCAGTAGTATAGAAAGGGGGTACGAGCAGTACTTC,CASSIERGYEQYF
TRBV20-1,11,.,TRBJ2-1,once,TGCAGTGCCGACAGTTACAATGAGCAGTTCTTC,CSADSYNEQFF
TRBV2,16,TRBD2,TRBJ2-3,.,TGTGCCACCCAGGGGCGGGGGGGCCGTTTTGGAGATACGCAGTATTTT,CATQGRGGRFGDTQYF
TRBV6-5,11,.,TRBJ2-1,.,TGTGCCAGCAGCCGACAGACTCAGCAGTTCTTC,CASSRQTQQFF
TRBV6-1,14,.,TRBJ1-2,once,TGTGCCAGCAGTGAGAGGACTTCCATCTATGGCTACACCTTC,CASSERTSIYGYTF
TRBV29-1,16,.,TRBJ1-1,.,TGCAGCGTTGAGGGGCCAGGGGTTAGGGTGAACACTGAAGCTTTCTTT,CSVEGPGVRVNTEAFF
TRBV14,11,.,TRBJ2-7,.,TGTGCCAGCAGCCGAGGATACGAGCAGTACTTC,CASSRGYEQYF
TRBV7-2,14,.,TRBJ1-3,.,TGTGCCAGCAGCCCGGTCGGGGGGCAAAACACCATATATTTT,CASSPVGGQNTIYF
TRBV6-2/TRBV6-3,13,.,TRBJ2-7,.,TGTGCCAGCAGTCGGGGGACAGAAAACGAGCAGTACTTC,CASSRGTENEQYF
TRBV11-2,15,TRBD1,TRBJ2-5,few,TGTGCCAGCAGCTTAACAGGGGCCCTTGAAGAGACCCAGTACTTC,CASSLTGALEETQYF
TRBV19,16,.,TRBJ1-4,few,TGTGCCAGTAGGAAAGGACTCACCTCAACTAATGAAAAACTGTTTTTT,CASRKGLTSTNEKLFF
TRBV19,14,.,TRBJ2-7,.,TGTGCCAGTAGTATTGGGCGATTGGGGGGCGAGCAGTACTTC,CASSIGRLGGEQYF
TRBV6-6,14,TRBD2,TRBJ2-7,.,TGTGCCAGCGGGCCTCGGGGGGTTCGGGACGAGCAGTACTTC,CASGPRGVRDEQYF
TRBV28,14,.,TRBJ2-2,.,TGTGCCAGCAGTTTAGGCGGGCCCACCGGGGAGCTGTTTTTT,CASSLGGPTGELFF
TRBV19,17,TRBD1,TRBJ1-6,few,TGTGCCAGTAGTCCTAAAGGGACAGTCCTCAATAATTCACCCCTCCACTTT,CASSPKGTVLNNSPLHF
TRBV7-2,17,TRBD1,TRBJ2-2,.,TGTGCCAGCAGCTTAGCCCCGGGACAGGGCATCACCGGGGAGCTGTTTTTT,CASSLAPGQGITGELFF
TRBV10-3,12,TRBD2,TRBJ2-3,.,TGTGCCTCTAGGACTAGCGGGGATACGCAGTATTTT,CASRTSGDTQYF
TRBV18,14,.,TRBJ2-2,.,TGTGCCAGCTCACCACCGACAGTCACCGGGGAGCTGTTTTTT,CASSPPTVTGELFF
TRBV9,14,TRBD1,TRBJ1-1,.,TGTGCCAGCAATCGGGACAGTTTGAACACTGAAGCTTTCTTT,CASNRDSLNTEAFF
TRBV3-1/TRBV3-2,14,TRBD1,TRBJ2-7,.,TGTGCCAGCAGCCCAACAACAGGGGATAGCGAGCAGTACTTC,CASSPTTGDSEQYF
TRBV9,14,.,TRBJ1-5,.,TGTGCCAGCAGCCAGAGTGGGCAGCCACTTCCCCAGCATTTT,CASSQSGQPLPQHF
TRBV3-1/TRBV3-2,15,.,TRBJ2-3,once,TGTGCCAGCAGCCCTTACCGGTTGAGGACAGATACGCAGTATTTT,CASSPYRLRTDTQYF
TRBV27,15,.,TRBJ2-3,.,TGTGCCAGCAGCTCACGATGGGGGGACACAGATACGCAGTATTTT,CASSSRWGDTDTQYF
TRBV7-9,15,TRBD1,TRBJ1-4,.,TGTGCCAGCAGCTTTTCAGGGGGCGGGGATGAAAAACTGTTTTTT,CASSFSGGGDEKLFF
TRBV10-3,15,TRBD1,TRBJ1-4,.,TGTGCCACCGGACAGGGGGTTGCAACTAATGAAAAACTGTTTTTT,CATGQGVATNEKLFF
TRBV7-9,17,TRBD1,TRBJ2-5,.,TGTGCCAGCAGCCCCACCCGACAGGGGACCAACCAAGAGACCCAGTACTTC,CASSPTRQGTNQETQYF
TRBV10-3,14,.,TRBJ1-6,.,TGTGCCATCAGCAGGGATTCCTATAATTCACCCCTCCACTTT,CAISRDSYNSPLHF
TRBV3-1/TRBV3-2,14,TRBD1,TRBJ1-3,.,TGTGCCAGCAGCCGTCGACAGGGAGAAAACACCATATATTTT,CASSRRQGENTIYF
TRBV5-1,12,.,TRBJ2-3,.,TGCGCCAGCAGCAGACAAGGAGATACGCAGTATTTT,CASSRQGDTQYF
TRBV30,18,.,TRBJ1-3,few,TGTGCCTGGAGTGTACAGGGTCAGGGGACCTACTCTGGAAACACCATATATTTT,CAWSVQGQGTYSGNTIYF
TRBV19,16,TRBD1,TRBJ1-2,once,TGTGCCAGTAGTATTACAGCAAATCTAGAAGACAGGGTAAGGACCTTC,CASSITANLEDRVRTF
TRBV5-1,15,.,TRBJ1-2,.,TGCGCCAGCAGCGGAGGGACGGATCTTTTATATGGCTACACCTTC,CASSGGTDLLYGYTF
TRBV7-2,15,TRBD1,TRBJ1-3,.,TGTGCCAGCAGCTTAGCAGGGGGCGCGGTAGACACCATATATTTT,CASSLAGGAVDTIYF
TRBV5-8,16,TRBD2,TRBJ2-3,.,TGTGCCAGCAGCAGGCAGCCTAGCGGGGGGGCAGATACGCAGTATTTT,CASSRQPSGGADTQYF
TRBV30,12,.,TRBJ2-3,.,TGTGCCTGGAGTGAGAACTCAGATACGCAGTATTTT,CAWSENSDTQYF
TRBV6-5,12,.,TRBJ2-1,.,TGTGCCAGCAGTTACCGGGGTAATGAGCAGTTCTTC,CASSYRGNEQFF
TRBV6-5,15,TRBD2,TRBJ2-1,.,TGTGCCAGCAGGACGGGGGGTAGTTCCTACAATGAGCAGTTCTTC,CASRTGGSSYNEQFF
TRBV3-1/TRBV3-2,12,.,TRBJ2-3,.,TGTGCCGCGGGGCCTTTCACAGATACGCAGTATTTT,CAAGPFTDTQYF
TRBV7-3,12,.,TRBJ2-3,.,TGTGCCAGCAGCCCCGGCACAGATACGCAGTATTTT,CASSPGTDTQYF
TRBV19,18,.,TRBJ1-6,.,TGTGCCAGTAGTATAGATCTCGCTGGAATGGCTAGGAATTCACCCCTCCACTTT,CASSIDLAGMARNSPLHF
TRBV5-1,15,TRBD2,TRBJ2-3,.,TGCGCCAGCAGCTTCGGAGCGGGGGACACAGATACGCAGTATTTT,CASSFGAGDTDTQYF
TRBV6-5,14,.,TRBJ1-1,.,TGTGCCAGCACCCGGGGGGGGATGAACACTGAAGCTTTCTTT,CASTRGGMNTEAFF
TRBV7-2,14,.,TRBJ2-7,.,TGTGCCAGCAGCTTAGATAGAGCAAACTACGAGCAGTACTTC,CASSLDRANYEQYF
TRBV11-3,16,.,TRBJ2-7,few,TGTGCCAGCAGCTTAGATGGGGCAGGGGGGTCTTGGGAGCAGTACTTC,CASSLDGAGGSWEQYF
TRBV7-3,13,.,TRBJ2-7,once,TGTGCCAGCAGCTTCTCCCCTTCCTACGAGCAGTACTTC,CASSFSPSYEQYF
TRBV5-1,15,.,TRBJ1-2,.,TGCGCCAGCAGCTTGGAGCAGGAACCTTACTATGGCTACACCTTC,CASSLEQEPYYGYTF
TRBV5-4,17,TRBD2,TRBJ2-1,.,TGTGCCAGCAGCTTGGCCAAGGGACTACCCGTTCCTAATGAGCAGTTCTTC,CASSLAKGLPVPNEQFF
TRBV25-1,15,.,TRBJ1-1,.,TGTGCCAGCAGTGCTCACTCCACTATGTTGACTGAAGCTTTCTTT,CASSAHSTMLTEAFF
TRBV27,13,TRBD1,TRBJ1-6,.,TGTGCCAGCAGTTGGGACAGGGGTCCACCCCTCCACTTT,CASSWDRGPPLHF
TRBV6-4,16,.,TRBJ2-3,once,TGTGCCAGCAGAAGGAGCGGAGGCGCTAGCACAGATACGCAGTATTTT,CASRRSGGASTDTQYF
TRBV6-5,13,.,TRBJ2-3,.,TGTGCCAGCCTAGACAGAGTTACAGATACGCAGTATTTT,CASLDRVTDTQYF
TRBV4-2,17,.,TRBJ1-5,.,TGTGCCAGCAGCCAAGATCAGGCACGGCAGGGGTCTCAGCCCCAGCATTTT,CASSQDQARQGSQPQHF
TRBV4-1,18,.,TRBJ1-3,once,TGCGCCAGCAGCCTTCACGACACTGGCTCCTACTCTGGAAACACCATATATTTT,CASSLHDTGSYSGNTIYF
TRBV7-2,15,TRBD1,TRBJ1-2,.,TGTGCCAGCAGCCAAGAGGTTCGGACAGGGGATGGCTACACCTTC,CASSQEVRTGDGYTF